The sequence of this T cell receptor (beta chain) was determined in a study of blood T cell repertoires in COVID-19. Study-level information: COVID-19 samples, acute and convalescent, were from the United States, Italy and Spain. The analysed material was cDNA or gDNA that came from T cells, B-cell-depleted T cells, or PBMCs.

The CDR3 is 15 amino acids. Per germline, CDR1 SGHTA and CDR2 FQGTGA. V shed 1 base and J 1 base; nucleotides not matched to a gene: 1. Per the study methods: Estimation of nucleated cell counts relied on the amplification of reference gene primers. Generated by immunoSEQ multiplex PCR, the TCRdb table keeps only in-frame clones and is missing some. V and J calls and clone size come straight from that table; D and trimming were deduced from the DNA. The sample carries over 120,000 clones, over 85% recorded once. Sequencing used peripheral blood. This TCR derives from a human donor in a cohort sampled during active COVID-19. V is TRBV7-3 and J is TRBJ2-1, with TRBD1 identical over 7 bases. The chain's CDR3 is CASSLRQGSYNEQFF. In DNA, the CDR3 is TGTGCCAGCAGCTTAAGACAGGGTTCCTACAATGAGCAGTTCTTC. The full variable domain, completed using reference TRBV7-3 and TRBJ2-1, is GAGVSQTPSNKVTEKGKYVELRCDPISGHTALYWYRQSLGQGPEFLIYFQGTGAADDSGLPNDRFFAVRPEGSVSTLKIQRTERGDSAVYLCASSLRQGSYNEQFFGPGTRLTVL.